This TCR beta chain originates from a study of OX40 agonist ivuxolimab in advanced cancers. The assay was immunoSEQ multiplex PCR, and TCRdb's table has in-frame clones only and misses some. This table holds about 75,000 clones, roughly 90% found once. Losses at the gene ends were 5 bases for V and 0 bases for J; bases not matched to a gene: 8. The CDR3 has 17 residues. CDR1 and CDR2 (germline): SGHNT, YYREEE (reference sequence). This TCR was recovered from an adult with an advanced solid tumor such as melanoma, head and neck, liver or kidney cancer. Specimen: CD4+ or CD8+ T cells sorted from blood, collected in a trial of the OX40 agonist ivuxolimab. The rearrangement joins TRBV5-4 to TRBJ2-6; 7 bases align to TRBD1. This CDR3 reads CASRSPGQSSGANVLTF. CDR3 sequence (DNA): TGTGCCAGCAGATCGCCGGGACAGAGCTCTGGGGCCAACGTCCTGACTTTC. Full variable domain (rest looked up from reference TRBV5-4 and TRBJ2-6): ETGVTQSPTHLIKTRGQQVTLRCSSQSGHNTVSWYQQALGQGPQFIFQYYREEENGRGNFPPRFSGLQFPNYSSELNVNALELDDSALYLCASRSPGQSSGANVLTFGAGSRLTVL.